These 10 T cell receptor beta chains share one sample of origin, sequenced in a study of PD-1 blockade in classical Hodgkin lymphoma. The time point is: cycle 4 day 1 (C4D1), after less than seven weeks of nivolumab. The patients all showed relapse after autologous stem cell transplantation, while their brentuximab vedotin exposure varied. TCRdb's copy holds only in-frame clones and misses some; the assay was immunoSEQ multiplex PCR. The table shows tens of thousands of clones, with around 78% occurring only once. Sample: peripheral blood mononuclear cells (PBMCs), taken before the fourth cycle of nivolumab. These receptors all come from a human donor with classical Hodgkin lymphoma.

This clone was detected only a few times. The rearrangement links TRBV6-6 to TRBJ1-2, with a tentative D call TRBD1 (6 bases). Germline values: CDR1 MNHNY, CDR2 SVGAGI (reference sequence). This CDR3 contains 11 residues. Trimming removed 7 bases at V and 8 bases at J, with 11 bases between. The CDR3 here is CASTYQGGYTF. In DNA, the CDR3 is TGTGCCAGCACCTACCAGGGGGGCTACACCTTC.

The chain carries TRBV19 and TRBJ2-6; TRBD2 agrees at 7 bases. The germline CDR1 and CDR2 sequences are LNHDA and SQIVND (reference sequence). CDR3 length equals 16 residues. V shed 7 bases, J shed 0 bases, and the junction held 6 bases outside the gene matches. CDR3 sequence (DNA): TGTGCCAGTAACCCAACGGGGGGCTCTGGGGCCAACGTCCTGACTTTC. It translates to CASNPTGGSGANVLTF.

The gene calls are TRBV19 and TRBJ1-5; 7 positions agree with TRBD1. The J segment lost 9 bases and the V segment lost 5 bases, leaving 7 bases of the junction unmatched. Germline V gene sequence: CDR1 LNHDA, CDR2 SQIVND (reference sequence). This CDR3 contains 13 residues. DNA of the CDR3: TGTGCCAGTAGTGAGGGACAGTGGTGGCCCCAGCATTTT. Its protein is CASSEGQWWPQHF.

The chain links TRBV6-4 to TRBJ2-1; TRBD1 matches at 8 bases. The CDR3 is made up of 15 amino acids. Trimming cost V 4 bases and J 6 bases; bases outside gene matches: 8. The germline V gene has CDR1 MRHNA and CDR2 SNTAGT. CDR3 amino acids: CASSGETGAFNEQFF. The CDR3 bases are TGTGCCAGCAGTGGGGAGACAGGGGCCTTCAATGAGCAGTTCTTC.

This chain links TRBV5-1 with TRBJ2-5, with D tentatively TRBD2 (6 bases). V was clipped by 0 bases and J by 2 bases, with 8 bases between them. The CDR3 spans 14 residues. Germline V gene sequence: CDR1 SGHRS, CDR2 YFSETQ. CDR3 DNA sequence: TGCGCCAGCAGCTTGGCGGGAGATCAAGAGACCCAGTACTTC. Translating it yields CASSLAGDQETQYF.

This sequence joins TRBV18 and TRBJ2-2; 8 bases map to TRBD1. V shed 3 bases and J 4 bases; nucleotides not matched to a gene: 4. The length of the CDR3 is 15 residues. Germline values: CDR1 KGHSH, CDR2 LQKENI. The CDR3 is CASSPGTGGTGELFF. Here the CDR3 DNA reads TGTGCCAGCTCACCGGGAACAGGGGGCACCGGGGAGCTGTTTTTT.

The chain recombines TRBV19 with TRBJ2-5; the match to TRBD2 covers 7 bases. With 4 bases clipped from V and 2 bases from J, the junction kept 7 bases outside the gene matches. The CDR3 consists of 15 residues. Germline CDR1 is LNHDA and CDR2 is SQIVND (reference sequence). CDR3 bases: TGTGCCAGTAGTAAGAACCTAGCGGCACAAGAGACCCAGTACTTC. It is translated as CASSKNLAAQETQYF. The variable domain in full, with the rest retrieved from reference TRBV19 and TRBJ2-5, is DGGITQSPKYLFRKEGQNVTLSCEQNLNHDAMYWYRQDPGQGLRLIYYSQIVNDFQKGDIAEGYSVSREKKESFPLTVTSAQKNPTAFYLCASSKNLAAQETQYFGPGTRLLVL.

This chain links TRBV11-2 with TRBJ1-1; no clear D gene. Germline values: CDR1 SGHAT, CDR2 FQNNGV. The ends were cut back, 4 bases at V and 4 bases at J, with 16 bases in the middle. The CDR3 loop spans 15 amino acids. For the CDR3, the DNA is TGTGCCAGCAGCTCTATCCCAGATGGATCCACTGAAGCTTTCTTT. This translates into CASSSIPDGSTEAFF.

Note on this clone: Other DNA sequences in this specimen translate into the identical CDR3. This chain uses TRBV30 with TRBJ1-5; D remains unclear. Germline loops: CDR1 GTSNPN, CDR2 SVGIG (reference sequence). The V gene lost 0 bases and the J gene lost 1 base, with 4 bases spanning the gap. The CDR3 has 13 residues. The CDR3 DNA sequence: TGTGCCTGGAGTGTTAGAAGCAATCAGCCCCAGCATTTT. This translates into CAWSVRSNQPQHF.

The chain links TRBV5-1 to TRBJ2-7; no clear D gene. V dropped 3 bases and J dropped 0 bases, with 1 base sitting between them. The CDR3 totals 11 residues. Germline CDR1 SGHRS, CDR2 YFSETQ. The CDR3 DNA sequence: TGCGCCAGCAGCTCCTCCTACGAGCAGTACTTC. Translated: CASSSSYEQYF.